What follows are 23 T cell receptor beta chains derived from one specimen sequenced in a study of sequential checkpoint blockade in melanoma. Profiled with immunoSEQ multiplex PCR; TCRdb holds only in-frame clones, not every one. The top ten clones hold more than 15% of a sample with 9,500 to 11,000 clones, 45% to 60% of them seen once. Treatment described: randomized to nivolumab then ipilimumab (arm A) or the reverse (arm B). The specimen comprised CD8+ T cells sorted from blood (inferred from file names), sampled from a patient given nivolumab and ipilimumab in sequence. These receptors were obtained from a human donor with melanoma.

This clone ranks as medium-sized. The rearrangement joins TRBV7-9 to TRBJ2-7; no definite D call. Looked up from germline, CDR1 is SEHNR and CDR2 is FQNEAQ (reference sequence). V was cut by 5 bases and J by 1 base, with 12 bases left in between. The CDR3 has 14 amino acids. CDR3 in DNA: TGTGCCAGCAGCCCCCCGTTGGCATCCTACGAGCAGTACTTC. This gives the protein CASSPPLASYEQYF.

CDR3 in DNA: TGTGCCAGCAGCTACCCAGGGGGATCCTCTGAAGCTTTCTTT. Encoded protein: CASSYPGGSSEAFF. The rearrangement uses TRBV7-9 and TRBJ1-1; 7 nucleotides line up with TRBD1. J gave up 6 bases and V 4 bases, and 8 bases lay outside the gene matches. Germline V CDR1 and CDR2: SEHNR, FQNEAQ (reference sequence). The CDR3 loop spans 14 amino acids.

This clone was found a few times. In the same sample, other DNA sequences code for this CDR3. The DNA of the CDR3 is TGCGCCAGCAGCTTGGGGCCTAGCGGGAGATTGGAGACCCAGTACTTC. It codes for CASSLGPSGRLETQYF. The chain carries TRBV5-1 and TRBJ2-5; 10 bases align to TRBD2. Germline assignment: CDR1 SGHRS and CDR2 YFSETQ. The trim removed 0 bases at V and 5 bases at J, leaving 7 bases unmatched. This CDR3 spans 16 amino acids.

The chain has TRBV5-5 and TRBJ1-1; weak D call: TRBD1 (6 bases). Trimming removed 0 bases at V and 7 bases at J, with 19 bases between. Germline V gene sequence: CDR1 SGHKS, CDR2 YYEKEE (reference sequence). The CDR3 sequence is 16 residues long. In nucleotides, the CDR3 is TGTGCCAGCAGCTTGGTCTGGCAGGGGTTGGACAATGAAGCTTTCTTT. It specifies CASSLVWQGLDNEAFF.

V usage is TRBV13 and J usage is TRBJ2-5, with 9 bases identical to TRBD2. The V gene end was trimmed by 5 bases and the J gene end by 5 bases; junction bases not matched to a gene: 9. The germline gives CDR1 PRHDT, CDR2 FYEKMQ (reference sequence). The CDR3 contains 15 residues. The CDR3 protein is CASSPPGAGGETQYF. In DNA form, the CDR3 reads TGTGCCAGCAGCCCCCCCGGTGCGGGAGGGGAGACCCAGTACTTC.

This clone was picked up one time. V is TRBV28 and J is TRBJ1-1, with no clear D. The CDR3 has 12 residues. The V end lost 11 bases, the J end lost 6 bases, and 16 bases lay between the germline ends. CDR1 is MDHEN and CDR2 is SYDVKM in the germline V gene. The CDR3: CAARGGRPEAFF. The CDR3, as DNA: TGTGCCGCCCGCGGAGGACGGCCTGAAGCTTTCTTT.

This CDR3 is CASSQGAVEEQFF. CDR3 nucleotides: TGTGCCAGCAGCCAGGGGGCCGTCGAGGAGCAGTTCTTC. The genes are TRBV7-8 and TRBJ2-1; 8 bases align to TRBD1. The CDR3 has 13 amino acids. Germline CDR1 and CDR2: SGHVS and FQNEAQ. After removal of 5 bases from V and 10 bases from J, the junction contained 7 bases not matched to a gene.

The chain recombines TRBV19 with TRBJ2-7; 7 bases are a match to TRBD1. The J segment lost 3 bases and the V segment lost 5 bases, leaving 4 bases of the junction unmatched. The CDR3 is made up of 13 amino acids. Germline assignment: CDR1 LNHDA and CDR2 SQIVND (reference sequence). The CDR3 reads CASSAYRGYEQYF. The CDR3, as DNA: TGTGCCAGTAGTGCCTACAGGGGCTACGAGCAGTACTTC.

The chain carries TRBV19 and TRBJ1-2; D is unclear. The CDR3 is 15 residues long. Germline CDR1 and CDR2: LNHDA and SQIVND (reference sequence). Trimming cost V 1 base and J 0 bases, with 9 bases left between them. The DNA of the CDR3 is TGTGCCAGTAGTATAGCGGAGTACGCTAACTATGGCTACACCTTC. It yields the protein CASSIAEYANYGYTF.

This clone was seen a few times. The chain combines TRBV15 with TRBJ2-1, with D perhaps matching TRBD2 (6 bases). The V end was cut by 3 bases, the J end by 4 bases, with 13 bases between. Germline V lookup: CDR1 LNHNV, CDR2 YYDKDF (reference sequence). The CDR3 covers 15 residues. This chain's CDR3 is CATSSRTISYNEQFF. The CDR3 bases are TGTGCCACCAGCAGTAGGACTATTAGTTACAATGAGCAGTTCTTC.

V usage is TRBV4-2 and J usage is TRBJ2-7; no clear D. Per germline, CDR1 LGHNA and CDR2 YNFKEQ. CDR3 size: 15 residues. V dropped 0 bases and J dropped 0 bases, with 9 bases sitting between them. This chain's CDR3 is CASSQDLGDSYEQYF. The CDR3 DNA sequence: TGTGCCAGCAGCCAAGATCTCGGAGACTCCTACGAGCAGTACTTC.

The CDR3 nucleotides read TGTGCCAGCAGCTTATCAGGGGACCACCTAACCTACGAGCAGTACTTC. This translates into CASSLSGDHLTYEQYF. The chain uses TRBV11-1 and TRBJ2-7; TRBD1 might be the D (6 bases). Between the trimmed V and J ends, which lost 2 bases and 2 bases, there was a span of 16 bases. Germline V gene data show CDR1 as SGHAT and CDR2 as FQDESV (reference sequence). The CDR3 contains 16 residues. Complete variable domain (other parts from reference TRBV11-1 and TRBJ2-7): EAEVAQSPRYKITEKSQAVAFWCDPISGHATLYWYRQILGQGPELLVQFQDESVVDDSQLPKDRFSAERLKGVDSTLKIQPAELGDSAMYLCASSLSGDHLTYEQYFGPGTRLTVT.

The rearrangement uses TRBV7-8 and TRBJ2-1; D gene unclear. V lost 3 bases, J lost 3 bases, and 15 bases lay in between. Germline CDR1 is SGHVS and CDR2 is FQNEAQ. The CDR3 is made up of 16 amino acids. Written as DNA, the CDR3 is TGTGCCAGCAGCTTCGTAGCCGAGTTTCACTACAATGAGCAGTTCTTC. Its translation is CASSFVAEFHYNEQFF.

The CDR3 sequence: CASSLGGSVQPQHF. CDR3 DNA sequence: TGTGCCAGCAGCTTAGGTGGGAGTGTTCAGCCCCAGCATTTT. The chain joins TRBV6-5 to TRBJ1-5, with D uncertain. The CDR3 is made up of 14 amino acids. Between the trimmed V and J ends, which lost 6 bases and 6 bases, there was a span of 15 bases. The germline CDR1 and CDR2 sequences are MNHEY and SVGAGI.

The rearrangement joins TRBV9 to TRBJ2-1, with 8 bases aligning to TRBD2. The CDR3 is made up of 16 amino acids. Looked up from germline, CDR1 is SGDLS and CDR2 is YYNGEE. With 4 bases clipped from V and 5 bases from J, the junction kept 11 bases outside the gene matches. CDR3 in amino acids: CASSPQLAALDNEQFF. CDR3 bases: TGTGCCAGCAGCCCCCAACTAGCGGCCCTAGACAATGAGCAGTTCTTC.

This sequence joins TRBV27 and TRBJ1-1, with D maybe TRBD1 (5 bases). In germline, CDR1 is MNHEY, CDR2 SMNVEV (reference sequence). Trimming left V 2 bases short and J 3 bases short, with 13 bases between. CDR3 size: 15 residues. CDR3 DNA: TGTGCCAGCAGTTTAAGTCAAGCGGGGGACACTGAAGCTTTCTTT. Amino acids: CASSLSQAGDTEAFF.

The V call is TRBV28, the J call TRBJ2-1; 10 bases are shared with TRBD2. Germline trimming cut 7 bases from V and 2 bases from J; bases unmatched to any gene: 5. This CDR3 spans 15 amino acids. From germline, CDR1 is MDHEN and CDR2 SYDVKM. For the CDR3, the DNA is TGTGCCAGCACCCTCGGGACTAGCGCCTACAATGAGCAGTTCTTC. Its translation: CASTLGTSAYNEQFF.

This clone was counted a few times. The chain is built from TRBV5-6 and TRBJ1-1; TRBD1 is a possible D gene (6 bases). Germline V CDR1 and CDR2: SGHDT, YYEEEE. The CDR3 is made up of 13 amino acids. The germline V and J ends were trimmed by 7 bases and 4 bases, with 14 bases remaining between them. The CDR3 nucleotides are TGTGCCAGCGACATTAGGGGGAGCACTGAAGCTTTCTTT. This encodes CASDIRGSTEAFF.

This clone has just a few counts. J is TRBJ2-1 and V is TRBV6-5; no firm D call. Germline lookup yields CDR1 MNHEY and CDR2 SVGAGI. Deletions cut 8 bases from V and 6 bases from J, with 11 bases between. The CDR3 sequence is 12 residues long. The CDR3 DNA reads as TGTGCCAGCGAAGGTACAGTCAATGAGCAGTTCTTC. Its translation: CASEGTVNEQFF.

The gene calls are TRBV7-3 and TRBJ2-3, with D perhaps TRBD2 (5 bases). Germline lookup yields CDR1 SGHTA and CDR2 FQGTGA. Trimming pared 4 bases from V and 3 bases from J, leaving 20 bases between. The CDR3 extends over 17 amino acids. DNA for the CDR3: TGTGCCAGCAGCTCAGGACTGGACGGGATTAGGACAGATACGCAGTATTTT. This codes for CASSSGLDGIRTDTQYF.

In this sample, this clone turned up a few times. The rearrangement joins TRBV7-6 to TRBJ1-1; 9 bases are a match to TRBD1. The CDR3 loop spans 16 amino acids. Trimming removed 3 bases from V and 0 bases from J; junction bases left unmatched: 5. Germline V gene data show CDR1 as SGHVS and CDR2 as FNYEAQ. The CDR3 nucleotides read TGTGCCAGCAGCTTCGGGACAGGGAACATGAACACTGAAGCTTTCTTT. Its protein is CASSFGTGNMNTEAFF.

The chain employs TRBV7-2 and TRBJ2-1, with D unresolved. The germline V and J ends were trimmed by 1 base and 4 bases, with 8 bases remaining between them. CDR1 and CDR2 (germline): SGHTA, FQGNSA. The CDR3 contains 14 residues. CDR3 sequence (DNA): TGTGCCAGCAGCTTAGAAGAAGCATACAATGAGCAGTTCTTC. Translating gives CASSLEEAYNEQFF.

This chain links TRBV2 with TRBJ2-3, with D possibly TRBD2 on 6 matching bases. The CDR3 is 19 amino acids. V lost 9 bases to trimming and J lost 2 bases, with 30 bases between them. Looked up from germline, CDR1 is SNHLY and CDR2 is FYNNEI. The CDR3 DNA sequence: TGTGCCAGTTCATACCCGCGGGAATCGGAAAAGGCGGACACAGATACGCAGTATTTT. This codes for CASSYPRESEKADTDTQYF. Complete variable domain (other parts from reference TRBV2 and TRBJ2-3): EPEVTQTPSHQVTQMGQEVILRCVPISNHLYFYWYRQILGQKVEFLVSFYNNEISEKSEIFDDQFSVERPDGSNFTLKIRSTKLEDSAMYFCASSYPRESEKADTDTQYFGPGTRLTVL.